These 21 T cell receptor beta chains were sequenced from one sample in a study of shared clonotypes between healthy human individuals. Only in-frame clones appear in the TCRdb table, and some are missing; sequencing was by immunoSEQ multiplex PCR. The repertoire holds over a million clones, with roughly 95% as singletons. The specimen was naive CD4+ T cells sorted from blood. Subset of the sample: CD45RA+ positively selected. The receptor source for this set is a man younger than 45 in good health.

This CDR3 reads CASAAGGHPGELFF. As DNA, the CDR3 is TGTGCCAGCGCAGCGGGAGGGCACCCCGGGGAGCTGTTTTTT. The chain uses TRBV6-1 and TRBJ2-2; 10 positions match TRBD2. The germline CDR1 and CDR2 sequences are MNHNS and SASEGT. J was trimmed by 6 bases and V by 8 bases; bases with no gene match: 6. The CDR3 loop spans 14 amino acids.

The genes are TRBV7-9 and TRBJ2-2; 7 nucleotides align to TRBD1. CDR3 length: 16 residues. Germline V gene data show CDR1 as SEHNR and CDR2 as FQNEAQ (reference sequence). V dropped 4 bases and J dropped 0; count of bases not matched to a gene: 5. Here the CDR3 DNA reads TGTGCCAGCAGCTCCAGGGACAGCTCGAACACCGGGGAGCTGTTTTTT. Translating it yields CASSSRDSSNTGELFF.

J is TRBJ1-5 and V is TRBV7-2; 8 bases agree with TRBD1. This CDR3 spans 17 amino acids. From germline, CDR1 is SGHTA and CDR2 FQGNSA. After removal of 0 bases from V and 2 bases from J, the junction contained 6 bases not matched to a gene. The CDR3 DNA sequence: TGTGCCAGCAGCTTAGCGCACAGGGGGATCGGCAATCAGCCCCAGCATTTT. This encodes CASSLAHRGIGNQPQHF.

The chain joins TRBV7-8 to TRBJ1-5, with a possible D match to TRBD1 (6 bases). Trimming removed 1 base from V and 3 bases from J, with 16 bases in between. From germline, CDR1 is SGHVS and CDR2 FQNEAQ. The CDR3 covers 17 residues. For the CDR3, the DNA is TGTGCCAGCAGCTTAGATCCGGGGGGCGCGAACAATCAGCCCCAGCATTTT. Its translation: CASSLDPGGANNQPQHF.

This chain links TRBV28 with TRBJ1-5; 9 nucleotides match TRBD1. This CDR3 spans 14 amino acids. Germline V gene sequence: CDR1 MDHEN, CDR2 SYDVKM. Trimming at V came to 8 bases and at J to 6 bases, leaving 8 bases not matched to a gene. The CDR3 loop is CASGGTGKFQPQHF. The DNA for the CDR3 is TGTGCCAGCGGGGGGACAGGGAAATTTCAGCCCCAGCATTTT.

This clone was seen a single time. The chain couples TRBV10-3 to TRBJ2-6; 10 bases align to TRBD2. Germline loops: CDR1 ENHRY, CDR2 SYGVKD. V gave up 3 bases and J gave up 2 bases; unmatched junction bases: 10. The CDR3 has 19 residues. The CDR3 sequence is CAISESFPAGGPGANVLTF. CDR3 DNA: TGTGCCATCAGTGAATCTTTTCCAGCGGGAGGGCCTGGGGCCAACGTCCTGACTTTC.

This chain links TRBV6-5 with TRBJ1-4; D is possibly TRBD1 (5 bases). Germline CDR1 and CDR2: MNHEY and SVGAGI. This CDR3 has 14 residues. Trimming removed 1 base at V and 4 bases at J, with 7 bases between. CDR3 region: CASSYFGGNEKLFF. Written as DNA, the CDR3 is TGTGCCAGCAGTTACTTCGGGGGTAATGAAAAACTGTTTTTT.

This chain links TRBV15 with TRBJ2-1, with 8 bases fitting TRBD2. Losses at the gene ends were 2 bases for V and 7 bases for J; bases not matched to a gene: 10. Germline CDR1 LNHNV, CDR2 YYDKDF (reference sequence). This CDR3 spans 16 amino acids. The CDR3 here is CATSRFVGTSGNEQFF. In nucleotides, the CDR3 is TGTGCCACCAGCAGATTTGTCGGGACTAGTGGTAATGAGCAGTTCTTC.

The gene calls are TRBV29-1 and TRBJ1-1; no reliable D call. Trimming left V 3 bases short and J 0 bases short, with 8 bases between. Germline CDR1 reads SQVTM; CDR2 reads ANQGSEA. The CDR3 has 13 residues. CDR3 coding DNA: TGCAGCGTTGACGCAGGTATGAACACTGAAGCTTTCTTT. Its translation is CSVDAGMNTEAFF.

The gene calls are TRBV19 and TRBJ2-2; weak D call: TRBD1 (6 bases). Trimming removed 7 bases at V and 3 bases at J, with 27 bases between. This CDR3 contains 19 residues. Germline-derived CDR1 and CDR2 are LNHDA and SQIVND (reference sequence). CDR3 in amino acids: CASKGRTVRGPIYTGELFF. The CDR3 DNA sequence: TGTGCCAGTAAGGGAAGGACAGTGAGGGGACCAATTTACACCGGGGAGCTGTTTTTT.

The chain has TRBV6-5 and TRBJ2-3, with 7 bases aligning to TRBD2. The germline gives CDR1 MNHEY, CDR2 SVGAGI. With 8 bases clipped from V and 2 bases from J, the junction kept 10 bases outside the gene matches. CDR3 length equals 15 residues. CDR3 nucleotide sequence: TGTGCCAGCCAAACTGGGGGGGGACTCACAGATACGCAGTATTTT. Its protein product is CASQTGGGLTDTQYF.

The CDR3 sequence is CASSRVVGTGGEDGYTF. In DNA form, the CDR3 reads TGTGCCAGCAGCCGAGTGGTGGGAACAGGGGGCGAAGATGGCTACACCTTC. This chain joins TRBV7-9 and TRBJ1-2; 9 nucleotides agree with TRBD1. V gave up 5 bases and J gave up 6 bases; unmatched junction bases: 16. From germline, CDR1 is SEHNR and CDR2 FQNEAQ (reference sequence). The CDR3 length is 17 residues.

This chain joins TRBV11-2 and TRBJ2-5; D is perhaps TRBD2 (5 bases). Trimming took 5 bases from V and 4 from J, leaving 11 bases between them. CDR1 is SGHAT and CDR2 is FQNNGV in the germline V gene. The length of the CDR3 is 13 residues. CDR3 protein: CASSPIRGETQYF. Here the CDR3 DNA reads TGTGCCAGCAGCCCCATCCGGGGAGAGACCCAGTACTTC.

Concerning this clone itself: Other nucleotide sequences from this sample produce the same CDR3. The chain has TRBV18 and TRBJ2-2, with unresolved D. V was cut by 6 bases and J by 0 bases, with 8 bases left in between. This CDR3 comprises 14 residues. Germline CDR1 reads KGHSH; CDR2 reads LQKENI. The CDR3 coding sequence is TGTGCCAGCTCTCCCACCGCGAACACCGGGGAGCTGTTTTTT. It specifies CASSPTANTGELFF.

The CDR3 sequence is CAIRDFSGNEQFF. The DNA for the CDR3 is TGTGCCATCAGGGATTTTAGCGGCAATGAGCAGTTCTTC. This chain uses TRBV10-3 with TRBJ2-1; TRBD2 might be the D (6 bases). The germline gives CDR1 ENHRY, CDR2 SYGVKD. This CDR3 comprises 13 residues. V lost 6 bases and J lost 6, with 12 bases in between.

The rearrangement links TRBV5-1 to TRBJ2-5, with TRBD2 matching over 13 bases. The CDR3 consists of 18 residues. V was pared by 3 bases and J by 5 bases, with 13 bases of the junction left unmatched. Germline values: CDR1 SGHRS, CDR2 YFSETQ. In DNA, the CDR3 is TGCGCCAGCAGCTCGTTACTAGCGGGAGGGCCGGGTATGGAGACCCAGTACTTC. This gives the protein CASSSLLAGGPGMETQYF. Drawing the rest from reference TRBV5-1 and TRBJ2-5, the complete variable domain is KAGVTQTPRYLIKTRGQQVTLSCSPISGHRSVSWYQQTPGQGLQFLFEYFSETQRNKGNFPGRFSGRQFSNSRSEMNVSTLELGDSALYLCASSSLLAGGPGMETQYFGPGTRLLVL.

DNA of the CDR3: TGTGCCAGCAGAAGCTTGAGGAGCTCCTACAATGAGCAGTTCTTC. Its translation is CASRSLRSSYNEQFF. The chain carries TRBV6-5 and TRBJ2-1; D unresolved. Germline-derived CDR1 and CDR2 are MNHEY and SVGAGI. This CDR3 has 15 residues. The germline V and J ends were trimmed by 6 bases and 0 bases, with 12 bases remaining between them.

This chain joins TRBV27 and TRBJ1-2; TRBD1 is a possible D gene (6 bases). The germline gives CDR1 MNHEY, CDR2 SMNVEV (reference sequence). V lost 3 bases and J lost 5, with 13 bases in between. This CDR3 spans 14 amino acids. CDR3 protein: CASSLGGVRYGYTF. The CDR3 DNA sequence: TGTGCCAGCAGTTTGGGGGGCGTTCGGTATGGCTACACCTTC.

This rearrangement joins TRBV4-3 to TRBJ2-5; no firm D call. CDR3 size: 13 residues. The germline gives CDR1 LGHNA, CDR2 YSLEER. V was pared by 4 bases and J by 5 bases, with 11 bases between. In nucleotides, the CDR3 is TGCGCCAGCAGCCCTGACCCAGTGGAGACCCAGTACTTC. Translating it yields CASSPDPVETQYF.

The chain uses TRBV9 and TRBJ1-5; D is perhaps TRBD1 (5 bases). The V end lost 2 bases, the J end lost 5 bases, and 14 bases lay between the germline ends. CDR1 and CDR2 from the germline V gene are SGDLS and YYNGEE. This CDR3 region has 15 residues. The CDR3 protein is CASSVKGDRDQPQHF. CDR3 sequence (DNA): TGTGCCAGCAGCGTTAAAGGGGATAGGGATCAGCCCCAGCATTTT.

This clone was seen a single time. The rearrangement uses TRBV29-1 and TRBJ2-5; TRBD2 aligns across 10 bases. Germline V gene sequence: CDR1 SQVTM, CDR2 ANQGSEA. CDR3 length: 13 amino acids. J gave up 1 base and V 8 bases, and 4 bases lay outside the gene matches. DNA of the CDR3: TGCAGCCATAGCGGGAGGCGCCAAGAGACCCAGTACTTC. This gives the protein CSHSGRRQETQYF.